Described below is a single T cell receptor (beta chain) sequence and its context. Libraries were prepared by immunoSEQ multiplex PCR; TCRdb keeps only in-frame clonotypes and omits some of them. The table includes over 80,000 clones, approximately 80% detected once. This sample stems from a study of OX40 agonist ivuxolimab in advanced cancers. Germline V gives CDR1 SEHNR, CDR2 FQNEAQ (reference sequence). The ends were cut back, 1 base at V and 7 bases at J, with 5 bases in the middle. This CDR3 is 12 amino acids long. The V call is TRBV7-9, the J call TRBJ1-5; D unresolved. The sample was CD4+ or CD8+ T cells sorted from blood, taken in a trial of the OX40 agonist ivuxolimab. The sequence came from an adult with an advanced solid tumor such as melanoma, head and neck, liver or kidney cancer. CDR3 amino acids: CASSLDEQPQHF. CDR3 coding DNA: TGTGCCAGCAGCTTAGACGAGCAGCCCCAGCATTTT.